The entry that follows covers one TCR beta chain sequence. This CDR3 contains 15 residues. The V gene end was trimmed by 0 bases and the J gene end by 7 bases; junction bases not matched to a gene: 7. CDR1 SGHNT and CDR2 YYREEE come from the germline V gene (reference sequence). These data originate in a study of blood T cells in healthy people across ages. It was with a sample-barcoded 5' primer and a J-beta primer mix that a second PCR of about 6 to 11 cycles was run. TCRdb redid the calling of the 5' RACE reads with MiXCR, one entry per CDR3 protein. The table includes about 1.4 million distinct CDR3 sequences, roughly 59% detected once. Per-sample PBMC isolation yielded at least 7 million cells.

The material sequenced was blood. This clonotype was obtained from a man between 18 and 35 years old in good health. The chain links TRBV5-4 to TRBJ2-1; 7 bases are shared with TRBD1. CDR3 sequence (DNA): TGTGCCAGCAGCTTGGACAGGGGATGGAATAATGAGCAGTTCTTC. It translates to CASSLDRGWNNEQFF.